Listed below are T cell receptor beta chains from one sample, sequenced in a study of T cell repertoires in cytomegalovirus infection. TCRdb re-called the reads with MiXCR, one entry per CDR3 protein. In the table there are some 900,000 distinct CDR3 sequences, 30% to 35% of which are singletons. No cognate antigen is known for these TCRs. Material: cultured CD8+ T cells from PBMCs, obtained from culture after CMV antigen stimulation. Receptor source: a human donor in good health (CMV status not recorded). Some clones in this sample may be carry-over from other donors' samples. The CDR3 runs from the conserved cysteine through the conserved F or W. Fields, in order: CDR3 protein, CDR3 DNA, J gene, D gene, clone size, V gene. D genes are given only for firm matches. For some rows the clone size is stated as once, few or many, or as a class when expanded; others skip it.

CDR3 protein: CASSTSGDIYEQYF
CDR3 DNA: TGTGCCAGCAGTACTAGCGGAGACATTTACGAGCAGTACTTC
J gene: TRBJ2-7
D gene: TRBD2
clone size: few
V gene: TRBV27

CDR3 protein: CASSPSPLNTEAFF
CDR3 DNA: TGTGCCAGCAGCCCTTCACCACTGAACACTGAAGCTTTCTTT
J gene: TRBJ1-1
D gene: -
clone size: -
V gene: TRBV12-3/TRBV12-4

CDR3 protein: CASSLPGLLETEAFF
CDR3 DNA: TGTGCCAGCAGCTTACCAGGCCTTCTAGAAACTGAAGCTTTCTTT
J gene: TRBJ1-1
D gene: -
clone size: few
V gene: TRBV7-9

CDR3 protein: CSARGGLGQGFLETQYF
CDR3 DNA: TGCAGTGCTAGAGGTGGTCTGGGACAGGGGTTTTTAGAGACCCAGTACTTC
J gene: TRBJ2-5
D gene: TRBD1
clone size: -
V gene: TRBV20-1

CDR3 protein: CASSYLPQGTGYGYTF
CDR3 DNA: TGTGCCAGCAGTTACCTCCCCCAGGGGACAGGGTATGGCTACACCTTC
J gene: TRBJ1-2
D gene: TRBD1
clone size: once
V gene: TRBV6-5

CDR3 protein: CASSPEPGTSGATGELFF
CDR3 DNA: TGTGCCAGCAGCCCCGAGCCTGGGACTAGCGGGGCCACCGGGGAGCTGTTTTTT
J gene: TRBJ2-2
D gene: TRBD2
clone size: -
V gene: TRBV9

CDR3 protein: CSAVAGNYGYTF
CDR3 DNA: TGCAGTGCTGTGGCAGGGAACTATGGCTACACCTTC
J gene: TRBJ1-2
D gene: -
clone size: -
V gene: TRBV20-1

CDR3 protein: CAIGTEYNEQFF
CDR3 DNA: TGTGCCATAGGGACGGAGTACAATGAGCAGTTCTTC
J gene: TRBJ2-1
D gene: -
clone size: -
V gene: TRBV10-3

CDR3 protein: CASSSGSANSPLHF
CDR3 DNA: TGTGCCAGCAGCTCGGGGTCCGCCAATTCACCCCTCCACTTT
J gene: TRBJ1-6
D gene: -
clone size: few
V gene: TRBV11-3

CDR3 protein: CSVGGIRDYPSYNEQFF
CDR3 DNA: TGCAGCGTTGGGGGGATCCGGGACTACCCTTCCTACAATGAGCAGTTCTTC
J gene: TRBJ2-1
D gene: TRBD2
clone size: -
V gene: TRBV29-1

CDR3 protein: CSATRQGPGTEAFF
CDR3 DNA: TGCAGTGCTACCCGACAGGGGCCGGGCACTGAAGCTTTCTTT
J gene: TRBJ1-1
D gene: TRBD1
clone size: many
V gene: TRBV20-1

CDR3 protein: CASSPNRGRSYNEQFF
CDR3 DNA: TGTGCTAGCAGCCCAAACCGGGGGAGGTCCTACAATGAGCAGTTCTTC
J gene: TRBJ2-1
D gene: -
clone size: few
V gene: TRBV7-7

CDR3 protein: CATLTGAPGELFF
CDR3 DNA: TGTGCCACGCTAACAGGGGCCCCCGGGGAGCTGTTTTTT
J gene: TRBJ2-2
D gene: TRBD1
clone size: few
V gene: TRBV7-9

CDR3 protein: CASSYSGARTEAFF
CDR3 DNA: TGTGCCAGCAGTTACTCGGGGGCTCGAACTGAAGCTTTCTTT
J gene: TRBJ1-1
D gene: -
clone size: -
V gene: TRBV6-5

CDR3 protein: CASSERGSVNTEAFF
CDR3 DNA: TGTGCCAGCAGTGAAAGAGGGAGTGTGAACACTGAAGCTTTCTTT
J gene: TRBJ1-1
D gene: -
clone size: -
V gene: TRBV2

CDR3 protein: CSVADGGAVEQFF
CDR3 DNA: TGTAGCGTTGCGGACGGGGGGGCCGTTGAGCAGTTCTTC
J gene: TRBJ2-1
D gene: TRBD2
clone size: -
V gene: TRBV29-1

CDR3 protein: CASSLGTGTLHF
CDR3 DNA: TGTGCCAGCAGTTTGGGGACCGGCACCCTCCACTTT
J gene: TRBJ1-6
D gene: -
clone size: -
V gene: TRBV12-3/TRBV12-4

CDR3 protein: CASSIGGGADEQFF
CDR3 DNA: TGTGCCAGTAGTATAGGAGGGGGGGCCGATGAGCAGTTCTTC
J gene: TRBJ2-1
D gene: -
clone size: once
V gene: TRBV19

CDR3 protein: CAISEGRGQSLETQYF
CDR3 DNA: TGTGCCATCAGTGAGGGTAGGGGACAGAGTCTAGAGACCCAGTACTTC
J gene: TRBJ2-5
D gene: TRBD1
clone size: once
V gene: TRBV10-3

CDR3 protein: CASSVGVARSGNTIYF
CDR3 DNA: TGTGCCAGCAGTGTAGGGGTAGCCCGCTCTGGAAACACCATATATTTT
J gene: TRBJ1-3
D gene: -
clone size: few
V gene: TRBV2

CDR3 protein: CASSFLTGVGTEAFF
CDR3 DNA: TGTGCCAGCAGCTTCTTAACAGGGGTTGGCACTGAAGCTTTCTTT
J gene: TRBJ1-1
D gene: TRBD1
clone size: few
V gene: TRBV7-2

CDR3 protein: CASSEYFAGVNTEAFF
CDR3 DNA: TGTGCCAGCAGTGAATATTTCGCAGGGGTGAACACTGAAGCTTTCTTT
J gene: TRBJ1-1
D gene: -
clone size: -
V gene: TRBV25-1

CDR3 protein: CATGGTEVATNEKLFF
CDR3 DNA: TGTGCCACCGGAGGGACAGAAGTTGCAACTAATGAAAAACTGTTTTTT
J gene: TRBJ1-4
D gene: TRBD1
clone size: -
V gene: TRBV10-3

CDR3 protein: CSARLSGLAGAGELFF
CDR3 DNA: TGCAGCGCTCGACTCTCCGGACTAGCGGGCGCCGGGGAGCTGTTTTTT
J gene: TRBJ2-2
D gene: TRBD2
clone size: -
V gene: TRBV29-1

CDR3 protein: CASSLGTSGGDPGANVLTF
CDR3 DNA: TGTGCCAGCAGTTTGGGGACTAGCGGGGGGGACCCTGGGGCCAACGTCCTGACTTTC
J gene: TRBJ2-6
D gene: TRBD2
clone size: few
V gene: TRBV27

CDR3 protein: CASSFLGEDTEAFF
CDR3 DNA: TGTGCCAGCAGTTTCCTTGGGGAGGACACTGAAGCTTTCTTT
J gene: TRBJ1-1
D gene: -
clone size: many
V gene: TRBV27

CDR3 protein: CASSQGFSYNEQFF
CDR3 DNA: TGTGCCAGCTCCCAGGGATTCTCCTACAATGAGCAGTTCTTC
J gene: TRBJ2-1
D gene: -
clone size: few
V gene: TRBV7-8

CDR3 protein: CASSLEIGGGGDTEAFF
CDR3 DNA: TGTGCCAGCAGCTTAGAAATCGGGGGTGGGGGGGACACTGAAGCTTTCTTT
J gene: TRBJ1-1
D gene: -
clone size: few
V gene: TRBV7-6

CDR3 protein: CASSPTGAAVSPLHF
CDR3 DNA: TGTGCCAGCAGCCCCACCGGGGCTGCCGTTTCACCCCTCCACTTT
J gene: TRBJ1-6
D gene: -
clone size: -
V gene: TRBV9